This T cell receptor (beta chain) was obtained from a study of identical twins. TCRdb passed the 5' RACE reads through MiXCR, listing each CDR3 protein once. The sample carries a few hundred thousand distinct CDR3 sequences, under 20% recorded once. Each donor was a healthy Caucasian. V lost 5 bases, J lost 5 bases, and 9 bases lay in between. This CDR3 contains 12 residues. Germline lookup yields CDR1 MNHEY and CDR2 SVGEGT. The TCR comes from a man in his forties or fifties in good health. J is TRBJ2-5 and V is TRBV6-2 or TRBV6-3; tentatively, D is TRBD2 (5 bases). Sequenced input: naive T cells sorted from blood. The CDR3 sequence: CASSRTSETQYF. As DNA, the CDR3 is TGTGCCAGCAGTCGGACTTCGGAGACCCAGTACTTC.